The following is a TCR beta chain sequence with its context. Its antigen is unknown. These data are taken from a study of T-cell reconstitution after alpha-beta-depleted transplantation in children. As it was prepared, the TCRbeta library received unique molecular identifiers. TCRdb independently ran MiXCR on the PCR reads; one entry per CDR3 protein. This repertoire shows about 980,000 distinct CDR3 sequences, roughly 29% found once; its top ten account for roughly 30%. The V gene lost 4 bases and the J gene lost 0 bases, with 13 bases spanning the gap. The CDR3 consists of 14 residues. CDR1 and CDR2 (germline): SQVTM, ANQGSEA. Study-wide results and caveats: Newly produced T cells mostly provided counts and TCRbeta diversity after one year, as hyperexpanded clones declined. Several hundred graft clones that had expanded were reportedly the source of alpha-beta T cells about two months after transplant.

The chain links TRBV29-1 to TRBJ2-7; D is possibly TRBD1 or TRBD2 (5 bases each). This clonotype originated in a boy less than two years old who had a stem cell transplant for SCID, so the T cells may come from the graft donor. The source material was PBMCs, mostly from graft donor cells, sampled 360 days after TCRalphabeta/CD19-depleted stem cell transplant. For the CDR3, the DNA is TGCAGCGTTGCGGGACGGCAGAGCTCCTACGAGCAGTACTTC. The encoded protein is CSVAGRQSSYEQYF.